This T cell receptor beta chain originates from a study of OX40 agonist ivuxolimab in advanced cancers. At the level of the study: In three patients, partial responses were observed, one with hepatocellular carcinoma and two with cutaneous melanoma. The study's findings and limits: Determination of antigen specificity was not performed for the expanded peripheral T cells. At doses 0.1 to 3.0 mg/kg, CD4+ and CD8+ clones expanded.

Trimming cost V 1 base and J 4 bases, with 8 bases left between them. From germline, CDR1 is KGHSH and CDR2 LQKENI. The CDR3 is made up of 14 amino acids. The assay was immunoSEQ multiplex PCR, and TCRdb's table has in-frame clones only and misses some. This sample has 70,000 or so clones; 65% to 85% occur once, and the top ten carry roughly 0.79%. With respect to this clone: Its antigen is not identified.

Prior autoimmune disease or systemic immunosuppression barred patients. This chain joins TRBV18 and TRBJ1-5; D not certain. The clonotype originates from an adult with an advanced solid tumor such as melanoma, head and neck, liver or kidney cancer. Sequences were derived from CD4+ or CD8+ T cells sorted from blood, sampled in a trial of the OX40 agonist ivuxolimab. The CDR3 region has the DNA TGTGCCAGCTCACCACTTCGTGGGAATCAGCCCCAGCATTTT. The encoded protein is CASSPLRGNQPQHF.